This T cell receptor (beta chain) was recovered during a study of cytomegalovirus exposure and HLA in healthy donors. With regard to this clone: Its antigen is unknown.

PCR used 60 Vbeta primers and 13 Jbeta primers. This table comes from immunoSEQ multiplex PCR, and its TCRdb copy is limited to in-frame clones, with some not included. This sample carries about 200,000 clones, approximately 78% of them seen once, and the ten largest clones take 2.9%. Whole-study results and caveats: In an earlier analysis, in some 600 donors, most V segments appeared productive either ~87% or ~30% of the time. Several of the most significant clusters appeared, in a later analysis, to be linked to common viral pathogens.

The sequence was collected from a man aged 30-40 years in good health and CMV-seronegative. The material sequenced was PBMCs.

The CDR3 reads CASSFFGGRADTQYF. The CDR3 coding sequence is TGTGCCAGCAGTTTTTTCGGGGGGCGCGCAGATACGCAGTATTTT. This chain links TRBV6-5 with TRBJ2-3; a weak D match, TRBD2 (7 bases). CDR1 is MNHEY, CDR2 SVGAGI, per germline. The CDR3 has 15 amino acids. Trimming took 4 bases from V and 4 from J, leaving 15 bases between them.